The clone carrying this TCR beta chain came up once. These data belong to a study of blood T cell repertoires in COVID-19. Across the study: Acute and convalescent COVID-19 specimens originated in the United States, Italy and Spain. The cDNA or gDNA used as material had been derived from T cells, B-cell-depleted T cells, or PBMCs.

There are 15 residues in the CDR3. The trim removed 6 bases at V and 1 base at J, leaving 4 bases unmatched. Looked up from germline, CDR1 is SNHLY and CDR2 is FYNNEI. Original handling: Counts of nucleated cells, estimated from reference gene primer amplification, were obtained. The data were produced by immunoSEQ multiplex PCR, yet TCRdb's version contains in-frame clones alone and is incomplete. V and J calls and clone size are as listed in that table; D and trimming were resolved from the DNA. Of a few hundred thousand clones in the sample, 80% to 90% are singletons; the top ten hold about 10%. The sequence derives from an elderly woman with acute or convalescent COVID-19. Sample: peripheral blood. V usage is TRBV2 and J usage is TRBJ2-3; the match to TRBD2 covers 10 bases. The DNA for the CDR3 is TGTGCCAGCAGGGCCGGGACTAGCGGCACAGATACGCAGTATTTT. Translating it yields CASRAGTSGTDTQYF. Based on the CDR3 plus reference TRBV2 and TRBJ2-3, the full variable domain is EPEVTQTPSHQVTQMGQEVILRCVPISNHLYFYWYRQILGQKVEFLVSFYNNEISEKSEIFDDQFSVERPDGSNFTLKIRSTKLEDSAMYFCASRAGTSGTDTQYFGPGTRLTVL.